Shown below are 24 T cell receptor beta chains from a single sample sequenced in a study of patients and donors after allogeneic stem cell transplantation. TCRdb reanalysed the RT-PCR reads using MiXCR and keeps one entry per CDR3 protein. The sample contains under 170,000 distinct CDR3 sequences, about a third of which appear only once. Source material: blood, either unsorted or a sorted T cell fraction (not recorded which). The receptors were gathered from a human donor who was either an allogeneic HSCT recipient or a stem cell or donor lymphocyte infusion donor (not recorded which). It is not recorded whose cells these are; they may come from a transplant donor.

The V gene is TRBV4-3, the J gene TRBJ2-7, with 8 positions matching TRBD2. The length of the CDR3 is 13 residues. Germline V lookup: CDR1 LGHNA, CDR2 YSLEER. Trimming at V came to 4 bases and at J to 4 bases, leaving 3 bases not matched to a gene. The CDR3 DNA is TGCGCCAGCAGCCCCGCGGGGGGTTACGAGCAGTACTTC. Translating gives CASSPAGGYEQYF.

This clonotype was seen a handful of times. DNA for the CDR3: TGTGCCAGCAGCCCCAACATGAACACTGAAGCTTTCTTT. It codes for CASSPNMNTEAFF. The chain is built from TRBV6-2 or TRBV6-3 and TRBJ1-1; the D is unclear. This CDR3 is built from 13 residues. Germline-derived CDR1 and CDR2 are MNHEY and SVGEGT. Trimming pared 6 bases from V and 0 bases from J, leaving 8 bases between.

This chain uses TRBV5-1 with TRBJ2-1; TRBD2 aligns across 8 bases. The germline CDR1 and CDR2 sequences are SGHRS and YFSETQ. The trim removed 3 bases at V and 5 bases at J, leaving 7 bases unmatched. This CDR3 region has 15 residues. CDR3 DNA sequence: TGCGCCAGCAGCTCACCGGGAGGGGGGCACAATGAGCAGTTCTTC. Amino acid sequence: CASSSPGGGHNEQFF.

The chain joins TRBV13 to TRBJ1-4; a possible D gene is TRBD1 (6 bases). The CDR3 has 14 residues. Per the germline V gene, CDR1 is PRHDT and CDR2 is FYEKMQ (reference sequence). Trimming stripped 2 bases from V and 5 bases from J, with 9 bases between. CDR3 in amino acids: CASSLQGRNEKLFF. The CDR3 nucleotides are TGTGCCAGCAGCTTACAGGGGCGCAATGAAAAACTGTTTTTT.

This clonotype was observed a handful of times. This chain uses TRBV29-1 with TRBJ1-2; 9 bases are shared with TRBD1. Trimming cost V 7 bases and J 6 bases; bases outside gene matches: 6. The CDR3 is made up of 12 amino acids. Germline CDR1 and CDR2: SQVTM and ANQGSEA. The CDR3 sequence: CSGDREGHGYTF. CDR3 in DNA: TGCAGCGGGGACAGGGAAGGCCATGGCTACACCTTC.

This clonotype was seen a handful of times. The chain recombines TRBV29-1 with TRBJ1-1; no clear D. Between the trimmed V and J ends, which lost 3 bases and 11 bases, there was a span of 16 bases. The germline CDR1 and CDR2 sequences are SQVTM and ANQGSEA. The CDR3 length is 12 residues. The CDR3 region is CSVDGDTVGAFF. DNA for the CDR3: TGCAGCGTTGACGGAGACACCGTCGGGGCTTTCTTT. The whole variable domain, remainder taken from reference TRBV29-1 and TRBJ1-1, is SAVISQKPSRDICQRGTSLTIQCQVDSQVTMMFWYRQQPGQSLTLIATANQGSEATYESGFVIDKFPISRPNLTFSTLTVSNMSPEDSSIYLCSVDGDTVGAFFGQGTRLTVV.

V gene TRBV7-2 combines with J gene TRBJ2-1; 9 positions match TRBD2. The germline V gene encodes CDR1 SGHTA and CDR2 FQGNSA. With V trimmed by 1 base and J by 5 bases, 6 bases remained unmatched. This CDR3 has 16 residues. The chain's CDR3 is CASSLVAGGSHNEQFF. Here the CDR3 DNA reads TGTGCCAGCAGCTTAGTGGCGGGGGGGTCTCACAATGAGCAGTTCTTC.

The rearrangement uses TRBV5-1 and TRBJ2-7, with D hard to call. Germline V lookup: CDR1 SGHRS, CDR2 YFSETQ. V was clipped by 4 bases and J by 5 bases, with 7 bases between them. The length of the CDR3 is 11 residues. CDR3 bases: TGCGCCAGCAGCAAAGGGAACGAGCAGTACTTC. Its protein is CASSKGNEQYF.

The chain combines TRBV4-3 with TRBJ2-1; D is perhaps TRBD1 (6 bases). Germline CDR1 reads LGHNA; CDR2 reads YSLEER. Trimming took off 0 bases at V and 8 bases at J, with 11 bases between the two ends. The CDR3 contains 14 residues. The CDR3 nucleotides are TGCGCCAGCAGCCAAGAGGGGGCGGGCGATGAGCAGTTCTTC. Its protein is CASSQEGAGDEQFF.

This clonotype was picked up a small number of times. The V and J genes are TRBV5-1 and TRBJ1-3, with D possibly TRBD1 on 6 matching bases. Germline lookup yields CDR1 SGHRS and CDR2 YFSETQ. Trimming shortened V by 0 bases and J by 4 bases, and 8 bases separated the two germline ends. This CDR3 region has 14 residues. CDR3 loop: CASSLDRVGNTIYF. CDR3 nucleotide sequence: TGCGCCAGCAGCTTGGACAGGGTCGGAAACACCATATATTTT.

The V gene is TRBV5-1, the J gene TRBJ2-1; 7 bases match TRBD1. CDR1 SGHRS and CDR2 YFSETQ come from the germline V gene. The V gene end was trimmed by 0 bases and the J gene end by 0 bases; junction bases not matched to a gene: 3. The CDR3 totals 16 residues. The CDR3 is CASSLAGQSSYNEQFF. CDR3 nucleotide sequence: TGCGCCAGCAGCTTGGCGGGACAGAGCTCCTACAATGAGCAGTTCTTC.

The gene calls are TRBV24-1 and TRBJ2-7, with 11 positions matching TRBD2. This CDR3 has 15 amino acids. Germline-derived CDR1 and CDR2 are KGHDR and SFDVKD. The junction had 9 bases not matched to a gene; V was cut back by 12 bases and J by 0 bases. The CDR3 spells CAAEKGTSGSYEQYV. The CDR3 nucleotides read TGTGCCGCTGAAAAGGGGACTAGCGGCTCCTACGAGCAGTACGTC.

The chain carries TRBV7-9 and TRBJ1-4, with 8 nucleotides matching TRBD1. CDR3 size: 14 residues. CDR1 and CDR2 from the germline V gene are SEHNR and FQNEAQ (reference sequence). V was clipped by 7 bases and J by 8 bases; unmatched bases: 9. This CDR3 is CASIDRGLYEKLFF. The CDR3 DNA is TGTGCCAGCATCGACAGGGGATTATACGAAAAACTGTTTTTT.

The CDR3 region has the DNA TGTGCCAGCAGCCCCCGGTGGCAGTTCTCCGAAAAACTGTTTTTT. Translation gives CASSPRWQFSEKLFF. This chain links TRBV9 with TRBJ1-4; D remains ambiguous. Deletions cut 4 bases from V and 8 bases from J, with 18 bases between. The CDR3 runs 15 residues. Germline loops: CDR1 SGDLS, CDR2 YYNGEE.

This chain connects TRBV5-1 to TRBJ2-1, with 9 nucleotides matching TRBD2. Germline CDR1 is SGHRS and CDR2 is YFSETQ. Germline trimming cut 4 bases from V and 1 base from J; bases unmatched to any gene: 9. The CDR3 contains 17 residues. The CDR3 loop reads CASSGPAGGGSYNEQFF. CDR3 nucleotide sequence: TGCGCCAGCAGCGGCCCAGCGGGGGGCGGTTCCTACAATGAGCAGTTCTTC. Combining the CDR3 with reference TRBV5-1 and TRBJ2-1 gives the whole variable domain KAGVTQTPRYLIKTRGQQVTLSCSPISGHRSVSWYQQTPGQGLQFLFEYFSETQRNKGNFPGRFSGRQFSNSRSEMNVSTLELGDSALYLCASSGPAGGGSYNEQFFGPGTRLTVL.

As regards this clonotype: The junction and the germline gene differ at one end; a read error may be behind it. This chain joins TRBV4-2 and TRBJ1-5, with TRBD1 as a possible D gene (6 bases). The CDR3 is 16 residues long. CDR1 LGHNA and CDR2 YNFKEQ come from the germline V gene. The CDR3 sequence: CASSQVWGRPYQPQDF. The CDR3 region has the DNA TGTGCCAGCAGCCAAGTATGGGGGCGACCTTATCAGCCCCAGGATTTT.

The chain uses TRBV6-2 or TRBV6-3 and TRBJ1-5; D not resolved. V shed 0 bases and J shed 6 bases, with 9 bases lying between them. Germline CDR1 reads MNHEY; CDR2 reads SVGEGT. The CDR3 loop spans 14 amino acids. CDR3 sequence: CASSYSTGSQPQHF. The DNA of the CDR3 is TGTGCCAGCAGTTACTCGACTGGGAGTCAGCCCCAGCATTTT.

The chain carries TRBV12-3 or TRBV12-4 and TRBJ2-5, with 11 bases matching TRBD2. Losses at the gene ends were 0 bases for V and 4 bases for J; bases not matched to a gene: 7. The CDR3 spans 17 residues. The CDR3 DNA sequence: TGTGCCAGCAGTTTAGCCGTTAGCGGGGGGGCTGGAGAGACCCAGTACTTC. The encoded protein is CASSLAVSGGAGETQYF.

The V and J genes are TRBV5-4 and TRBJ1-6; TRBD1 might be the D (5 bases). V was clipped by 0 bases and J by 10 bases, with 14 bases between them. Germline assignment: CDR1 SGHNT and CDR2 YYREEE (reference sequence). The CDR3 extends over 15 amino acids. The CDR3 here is CASSLDIGDASPLHF. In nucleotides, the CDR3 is TGTGCCAGCAGCTTGGATATCGGGGACGCCTCACCCCTCCACTTT.

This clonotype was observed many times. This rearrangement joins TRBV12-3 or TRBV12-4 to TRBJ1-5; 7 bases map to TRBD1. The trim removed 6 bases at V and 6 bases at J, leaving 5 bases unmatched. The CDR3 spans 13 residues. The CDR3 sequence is CASSDRVGQPQHF. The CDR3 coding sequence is TGTGCCAGCAGCGACAGGGTTGGTCAGCCCCAGCATTTT.

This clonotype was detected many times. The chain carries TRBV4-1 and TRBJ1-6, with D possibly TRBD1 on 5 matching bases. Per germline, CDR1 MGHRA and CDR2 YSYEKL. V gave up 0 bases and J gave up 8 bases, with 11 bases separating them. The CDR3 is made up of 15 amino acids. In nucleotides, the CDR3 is TGCGCCAGCAGCCAAGACGGAGGGGCCGATTCACCCCTCCACTTT. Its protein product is CASSQDGGADSPLHF.

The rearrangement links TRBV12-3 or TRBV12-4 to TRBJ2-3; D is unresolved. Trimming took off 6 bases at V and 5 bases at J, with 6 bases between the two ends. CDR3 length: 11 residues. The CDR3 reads CASRTGDTQYF. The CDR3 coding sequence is TGTGCCAGCAGGACCGGAGATACGCAGTATTTT.

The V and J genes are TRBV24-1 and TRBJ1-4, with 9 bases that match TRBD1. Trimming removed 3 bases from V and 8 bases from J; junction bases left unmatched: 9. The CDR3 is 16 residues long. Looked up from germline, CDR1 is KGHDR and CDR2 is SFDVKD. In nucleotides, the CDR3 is TGTGCCACCAGTGATGCAAGGACAGGGGAGAAGGAAAAACTGTTTTTT. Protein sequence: CATSDARTGEKEKLFF.

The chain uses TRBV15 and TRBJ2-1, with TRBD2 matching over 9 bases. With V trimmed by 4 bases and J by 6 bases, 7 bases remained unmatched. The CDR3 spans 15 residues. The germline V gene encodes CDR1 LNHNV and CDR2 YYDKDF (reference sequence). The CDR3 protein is CATSTLAGLSNEQFF. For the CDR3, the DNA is TGTGCCACCAGCACCCTAGCGGGGCTTTCCAATGAGCAGTTCTTC.